This T cell receptor beta chain was recorded in a study of cytomegalovirus exposure and HLA in healthy donors. Germline assignment: CDR1 LNHNV and CDR2 YYDKDF (reference sequence). CDR3 length: 12 amino acids. V lost 4 bases to trimming and J lost 8 bases, with 8 bases between them. The PCR ran on 60 Vbeta and 13 Jbeta primers. Profiled with immunoSEQ multiplex PCR; TCRdb holds only in-frame clones, not every one. This table holds roughly 200,000 clones, 77% found once. This TCR came from a woman aged 55-70 years in good health and CMV-seropositive. Sequences were obtained from PBMCs. The chain couples TRBV15 to TRBJ1-4; no reliable D call. CDR3 coding DNA: TGTGCCACCAGCACCCGGGAGGAAAAACTGTTTTTT. This translates into CATSTREEKLFF.